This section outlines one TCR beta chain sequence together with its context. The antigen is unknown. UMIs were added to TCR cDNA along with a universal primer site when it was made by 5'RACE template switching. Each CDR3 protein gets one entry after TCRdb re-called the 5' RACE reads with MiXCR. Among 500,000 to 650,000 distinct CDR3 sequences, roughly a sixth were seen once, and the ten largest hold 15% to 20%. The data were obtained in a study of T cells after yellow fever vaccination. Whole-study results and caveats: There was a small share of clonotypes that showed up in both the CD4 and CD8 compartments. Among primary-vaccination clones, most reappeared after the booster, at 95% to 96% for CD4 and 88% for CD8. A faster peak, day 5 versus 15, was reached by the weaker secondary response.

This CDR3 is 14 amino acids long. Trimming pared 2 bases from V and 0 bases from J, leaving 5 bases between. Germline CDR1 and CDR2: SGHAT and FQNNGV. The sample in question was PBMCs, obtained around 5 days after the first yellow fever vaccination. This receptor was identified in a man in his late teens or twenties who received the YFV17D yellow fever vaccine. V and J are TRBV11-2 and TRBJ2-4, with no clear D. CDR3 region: CASSLQLAKNIQYF. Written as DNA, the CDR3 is TGTGCCAGCAGCTTACAGCTAGCCAAAAACATTCAGTACTTC.